These T cell receptor beta chains were read from a single sample in a study of T cells in Graves' hyperthyroidism and ophthalmopathy. MiXCR, applied by TCRdb to the multiplex PCR reads, yields one record per CDR3 protein. The sample lists roughly 420,000 distinct CDR3 sequences; approximately 15% were seen once. The sequenced sample consisted of blood. The source is a woman younger than 30 with Graves' hyperthyroidism. Both conserved end residues are part of each CDR3. The D gene is left open where the match is weak. The size of a clone is reported for some rows only, either as once, few or many, or as a class for expanded clones.

>TRBV27|TRBJ2-1|-|-
TGTGCCAGCAGTTTGCAGGGTCCGGCACATGAGCAGTTCTTC
CASSLQGPAHEQFF
>TRBV27|TRBJ2-1|-|many
TGTGCCAGCAGCGAGAGGAGCTCCTACAATGAGCAGTTCTTC
CASSERSSYNEQFF
>TRBV28|TRBJ2-7|-|many
TGTGCCAGCACCTTCGGGTGGGGCACTTCCTACGAGCAGTACTTC
CASTFGWGTSYEQYF
>TRBV9|TRBJ2-1|-|few
TGTGCCAGCAGCGTAGGGGTTAGCTCCTACAATGAGCAGTTCTTC
CASSVGVSSYNEQFF
>TRBV3-1|TRBJ1-1|-|many
TGTGCCAGCAGCCAAGAGATCATGAACACTGAAGCTTTCTTT
CASSQEIMNTEAFF
>TRBV13|TRBJ1-6|TRBD1|-
TGTGCCAGCAGCATTAGGACAGGTTTGGGTTCTAGGAATTCACCCCTCCACTTT
CASSIRTGLGSRNSPLHF
>TRBV5-1|TRBJ2-7|-|many
TGCGCCAGCAGCTTGGTCGGCCGAGCCTACGAGCAGTACTTC
CASSLVGRAYEQYF
>TRBV5-1|TRBJ2-3|-|-
TGCGCCAGCAGCTTGGTAGGGACGGCTTCCCGAAGCACAGATACGCAGTATTTT
CASSLVGTASRSTDTQYF
>TRBV6-2/TRBV6-3|TRBJ2-1|TRBD2|few
TGTGCCAGCAGTCAGCGGGGGGGCCCTTCTAATGAGCAGTTCTTC
CASSQRGGPSNEQFF
>TRBV27|TRBJ2-2|-|few
TGTGCCTCTTCCACGGGGTTTCACACCGGGGAGCTGTTTTTT
CASSTGFHTGELFF
>TRBV6-2/TRBV6-3|TRBJ1-5|-|-
TGTGCCAGCAGTTACTCGATGGGACGGGGCAATCAGCCCCAGCATTTT
CASSYSMGRGNQPQHF
>TRBV28|TRBJ1-5|-|many
TGTGCCAGCAGTCTCCAGGGTGTTAGCAATCAGCCCCAGCATTTT
CASSLQGVSNQPQHF
>TRBV20-1|TRBJ1-1|-|few
TGCAGTGCTAGAGCAGGGAACGGGAACACTGAAGCTTTCTTT
CSARAGNGNTEAFF
>TRBV7-2|TRBJ2-1|TRBD2|many
TGTGCCAGCAGCCCGCGACTAGCGGGGGCCCCCAATGAGCAGTTCTTC
CASSPRLAGAPNEQFF
>TRBV11-2|TRBJ2-5|TRBD1|many
TGTGCCAGCAGCTTATCGAGGACAGGGGGCTACCAAGAGACCCAGTACTTC
CASSLSRTGGYQETQYF
>TRBV27|TRBJ2-7|TRBD2|many
TGTGCCAGCAGTACATTAGCGGGAGCCGCCAGAGAGCAGTACTTC
CASSTLAGAAREQYF
>TRBV5-1|TRBJ1-1|TRBD1|few
TGCGCCAGCAGCTTGCAGGGGGGTCACATGAACACTGAAGCTTTCTTT
CASSLQGGHMNTEAFF
>TRBV2|TRBJ2-5|TRBD2|many
TGTGCCAGCAGTCTTGCCTTAGCGGGGGGGACGAAGACCCAGTACTTC
CASSLALAGGTKTQYF
>TRBV6-2/TRBV6-3|TRBJ2-2|-|-
TGTGCCAGCATCCAGGGAAATACCGGGGAGCTGTTTTTT
CASIQGNTGELFF
>TRBV2|TRBJ1-2|-|-
TGTGCCAGCAGTGAAACCAGGGACTATGGCTACACCTTC
CASSETRDYGYTF
>TRBV6-5|TRBJ2-7|-|-
TGTGCCAGCAGTTACTCATCGGCAGGGCGGACCCTAATCGAGCAGTACTTC
CASSYSSAGRTLIEQYF
>TRBV11-3|TRBJ2-5|-|many
TGTGCCAGCAGCCGAACCGGGGAGACCCAGTACTTC
CASSRTGETQYF
>TRBV2|TRBJ1-5|TRBD1|many
TGTGCCAGCAGGGGACAGGGGGCTTATCAGCCCCAGCATTTT
CASRGQGAYQPQHF
>TRBV5-1|TRBJ2-5|-|many
TGCGCCAGCAGCCCGGACTACCAACGCATCAAAGAGACCCAGTACTTC
CASSPDYQRIKETQYF
>TRBV7-9|TRBJ2-1|TRBD2|-
TGTGCCAGCAGCCCTAGAGCGGGAAACAATGAGCAGTTCTTC
CASSPRAGNNEQFF
>TRBV28|TRBJ2-1|-|-
TGTGCCAGCAGCTTTTCGAGGGTTACCTACAATGAGCAGTTCTTC
CASSFSRVTYNEQFF
>TRBV7-8|TRBJ1-2|TRBD1|-
TGTGCCAGCAGCTTAGGTTGGACAGGGGTAGATGGCTACACCTTC
CASSLGWTGVDGYTF
>TRBV29-1|TRBJ2-1|-|many
TGCAGCGCCGGCCTTGACCAGGTGTACAATGAGCAGTTCTTC
CSAGLDQVYNEQFF